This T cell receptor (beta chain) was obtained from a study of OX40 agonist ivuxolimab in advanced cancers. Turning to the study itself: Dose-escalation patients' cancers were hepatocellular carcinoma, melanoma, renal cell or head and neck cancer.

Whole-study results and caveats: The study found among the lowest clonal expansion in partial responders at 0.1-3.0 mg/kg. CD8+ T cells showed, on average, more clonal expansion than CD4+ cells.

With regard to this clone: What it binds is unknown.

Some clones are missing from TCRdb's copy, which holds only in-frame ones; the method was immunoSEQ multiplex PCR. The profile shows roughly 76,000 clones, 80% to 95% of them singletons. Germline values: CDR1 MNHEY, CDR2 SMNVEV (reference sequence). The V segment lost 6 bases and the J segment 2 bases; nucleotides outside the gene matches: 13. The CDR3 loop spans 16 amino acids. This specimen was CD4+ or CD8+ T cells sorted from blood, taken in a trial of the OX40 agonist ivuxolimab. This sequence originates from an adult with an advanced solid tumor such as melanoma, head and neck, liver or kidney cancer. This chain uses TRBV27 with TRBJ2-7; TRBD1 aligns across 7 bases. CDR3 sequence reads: CASSISTGERPYEQYF. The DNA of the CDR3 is TGTGCCAGCAGCATAAGCACAGGGGAGAGGCCCTACGAGCAGTACTTC.